This TCR beta chain was documented in a study of T cell responses to AZD1222 COVID-19 vaccine. Using immunoSEQ multiplex PCR, the repertoire was profiled, and TCRdb retains in-frame clones only, with some absent. The table records around 78,000 clones, just over 90% of them present only once. Germline V lookup: CDR1 LNHDA, CDR2 SQIVND (reference sequence). V gave up 6 bases and J gave up 5 bases; unmatched junction bases: 7. The CDR3 has 15 residues. The chain couples TRBV19 to TRBJ2-5; 12 bases match TRBD2. Sequencing used peripheral blood, obtained on day 0 of MenACWY control vaccination. This clonotype was obtained from an adult in good health. CDR3 residues: CASSPLAGGSETQYF. The CDR3 nucleotides read TGTGCCAGTAGCCCACTAGCGGGAGGTTCCGAGACCCAGTACTTC.